This TCR beta chain was captured by sequencing in a study of blood T cell repertoires in COVID-19. Germline V CDR1 and CDR2: MNHNY, SVGAGI (reference sequence). The CDR3 has 14 amino acids. V trimming: 6 bases; J trimming: 7 bases; junction bases outside the gene matches: 3. The assay was immunoSEQ multiplex PCR, and TCRdb's table has in-frame clones only and misses some. The table includes about 49,000 clones, 55% to 70% detected once. This receptor was identified in a woman aged 70-85 years with acute or convalescent COVID-19. Material for sequencing was peripheral blood. This chain connects TRBV6-6 to TRBJ2-1, with 13 bases aligning to TRBD2. CDR3 bases: TGTGCCAGCAGCGGGACTAGCGGGAAAAATGAGCAGTTCTTC. This encodes CASSGTSGKNEQFF.